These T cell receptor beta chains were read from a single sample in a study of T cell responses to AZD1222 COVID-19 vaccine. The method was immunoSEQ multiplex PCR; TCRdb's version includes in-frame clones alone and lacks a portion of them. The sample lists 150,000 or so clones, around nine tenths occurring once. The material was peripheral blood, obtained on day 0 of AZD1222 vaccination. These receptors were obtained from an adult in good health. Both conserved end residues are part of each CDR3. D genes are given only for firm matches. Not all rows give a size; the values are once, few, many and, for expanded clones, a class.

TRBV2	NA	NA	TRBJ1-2	TGTGCCAGCAGCCAGGACTCTAACTATGGCTACACCTTC	CASSQDSNYGYTF
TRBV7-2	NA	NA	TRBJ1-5	TGTGCCAGCAGTCCCGGGAATCAGCCCCAGCATTTT	CASSPGNQPQHF
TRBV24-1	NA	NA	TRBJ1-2	TGTGCCACCAGTGATTCCTCACTCACCGGGACCGCCACGAACTATGGCTACACCTTC	CATSDSSLTGTATNYGYTF
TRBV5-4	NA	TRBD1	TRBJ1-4	TGTGCCAGCAGCCTGGAACAGGGGGCCGATGAAAAACTGTTTTTT	CASSLEQGADEKLFF
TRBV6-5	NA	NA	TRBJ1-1	TGTGCCAGCAGTTCCCTTGACACTGAAGCTTTCTTT	CASSSLDTEAFF
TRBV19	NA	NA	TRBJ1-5	TGTGCCAGTAGTATAGGTAGGGGGATTGAGCCCCAGCATTTT	CASSIGRGIEPQHF
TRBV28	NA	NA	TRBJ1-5	TGTGCCAGCAGTTCTCAGGTAGTTTCGAACAATCAGCCCCAGCATTTT	CASSSQVVSNNQPQHF
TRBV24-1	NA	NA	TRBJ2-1	TGTGCCACCAGTGAGAGGGGGGGTAACAATGAGCAGTTCTTC	CATSERGGNNEQFF
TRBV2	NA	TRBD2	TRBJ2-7	TGTGCCAGCAGGCTAGCGGGGGACTACGAGCAGTACTTC	CASRLAGDYEQYF
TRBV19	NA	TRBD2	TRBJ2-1	TGTGCCAGTAGTACCCTCCTTTCGGTAGCGGGGTCCTTCAATGAGCAGTTCTTC	CASSTLLSVAGSFNEQFF
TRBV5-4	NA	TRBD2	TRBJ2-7	TGTGCCAGCAGCCCCAGAAGCGGGAGCTACGAGCAGTACTTC	CASSPRSGSYEQYF
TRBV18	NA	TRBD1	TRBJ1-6	TGTGCCAGCTCACCAGGGCAGGGGGCAGTTTCACCCCTCCACTTT	CASSPGQGAVSPLHF
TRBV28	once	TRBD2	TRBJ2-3	TGTGCCAGCAGTTTAGGAGTGCTAGCGGGGGGCCCGACAGTTTTT	CASSLGVLAGGPTVF
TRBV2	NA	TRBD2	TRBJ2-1	TGTGCCAGCAGTAGAGGACTAGCGGGAAGGGATGAGCAGTTCTTC	CASSRGLAGRDEQFF
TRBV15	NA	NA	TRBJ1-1	TGTGCCACCAGCAGAGATTGGGGGAGGAACACTGAAGCTTTCTTT	CATSRDWGRNTEAFF
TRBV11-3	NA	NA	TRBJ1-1	TGTGCCAGCAGCTTAGGGGCAGGGGCAGGGACTGAAGCTTTCTTT	CASSLGAGAGTEAFF
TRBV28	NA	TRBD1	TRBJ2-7	TGTGCCAGCAAAATCCAGGGGGCTTACGAGCAGTACTTC	CASKIQGAYEQYF
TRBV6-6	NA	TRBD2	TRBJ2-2	TGTGCCAGCAGGCGACTAGCGGGAGTACGAAGGAACACCGGGGAGCTGTTTTTT	CASRRLAGVRRNTGELFF
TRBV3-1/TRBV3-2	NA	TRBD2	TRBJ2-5	TGTGCCAGCAGCCAAGTACTAGCGGGAACGGAGACCCAGTACTTC	CASSQVLAGTETQYF
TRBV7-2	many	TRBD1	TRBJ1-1	TGTGCCAGCAGTCCCATCACCCCGGGACAGATGAACACTGAAGCTTTCTTT	CASSPITPGQMNTEAFF
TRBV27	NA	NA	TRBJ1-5	TGTGCCAGCAGTTCCCCGGGGCCTCTTGGCAATCAGCCCCAGCATTTT	CASSSPGPLGNQPQHF
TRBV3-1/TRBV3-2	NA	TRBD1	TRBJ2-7	TGTGCCAGCAGCCAAGATAGCGACAGGGGGGTGTACGAGCAGTACTTC	CASSQDSDRGVYEQYF
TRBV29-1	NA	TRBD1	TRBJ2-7	TGCAGCGTTGCCGGGACAGGCCACTACGAGCAGTACTTC	CSVAGTGHYEQYF
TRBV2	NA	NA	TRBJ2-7	TGTGCCAGCAGACAAGGGCCCCTCGAGTACGAGCAGTACTTC	CASRQGPLEYEQYF
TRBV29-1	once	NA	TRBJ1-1	TGCACCCTTAGGAAGGGGAGGACTGAAGCTTTCTTT	CTLRKGRTEAFF
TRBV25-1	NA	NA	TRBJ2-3	TGTGCCAGCAGTGTACATGGGACTTCTGGGGTTACAGATACGCAGTATTTT	CASSVHGTSGVTDTQYF
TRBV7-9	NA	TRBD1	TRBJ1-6	TGTGCCAGCAGCGCCTGGACAGGGGCCGGTAATTCACCCCTCCACTTT	CASSAWTGAGNSPLHF
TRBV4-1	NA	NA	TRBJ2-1	TGCGCCAGCAGCCAAGTCCTAAACAATGAGCAGTTCTTC	CASSQVLNNEQFF
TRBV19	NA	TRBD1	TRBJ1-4	TGTGCCAGTAGTGAACCGACAGGGGGGAGTGAAAAACTGTTTTTT	CASSEPTGGSEKLFF
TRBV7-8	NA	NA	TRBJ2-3	TGTGCCAGCAGCTCTCAGCAGACTAGCACAGATACGCAGTATTTT	CASSSQQTSTDTQYF
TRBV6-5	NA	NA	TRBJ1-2	TGTGCCAGCAGTTATCGGGGAGGTTATGGCTACACCTTC	CASSYRGGYGYTF
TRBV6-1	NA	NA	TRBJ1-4	TGTGCCAGCAGTGACCGCCCCGGGGCCGCTAATGAAAAACTGTTTTTT	CASSDRPGAANEKLFF
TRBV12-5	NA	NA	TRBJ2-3	TGTGCTAGTGGTTTGGGGACAGTCCCGGATACGCAGTATTTT	CASGLGTVPDTQYF
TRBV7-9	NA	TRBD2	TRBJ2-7	TGTGCCAGCAGCTTAGGGGTTTGGGCTAGCGGGAGTCAGGAGCAGTACTTC	CASSLGVWASGSQEQYF
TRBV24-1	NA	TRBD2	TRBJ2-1	TGTGCCACCAGTTTGGCTAGCGGGGGGCCCCTGAGAAATGAGCAGTTCTTC	CATSLASGGPLRNEQFF
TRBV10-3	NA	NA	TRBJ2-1	TGTGCCATCAGTGACGGACACAACTCCTACAATGAGCAGTTCTTC	CAISDGHNSYNEQFF
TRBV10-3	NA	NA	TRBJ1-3	TGTGCCATCAGGACCTCTGGAAACACCATATATTTT	CAIRTSGNTIYF
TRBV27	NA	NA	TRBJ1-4	TGTGCCAGCAGTACTCGCGCAGGGAAAAAACTGTTTTTT	CASSTRAGKKLFF
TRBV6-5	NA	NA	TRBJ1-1	TGTGCCAGCAGTTACGGGGTGGGCACTGAAGCTTTCTTT	CASSYGVGTEAFF
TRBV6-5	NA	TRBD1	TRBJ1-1	TGTGCCAGCACCAGAACTTCGGACAGGGGCACTGAAGCTTTCTTT	CASTRTSDRGTEAFF
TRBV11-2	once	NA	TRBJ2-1	TGTGCCAGCAGCGAGTTATATGGGGCGGGACAAAACTACAATGAGCAGTTCTTC	CASSELYGAGQNYNEQFF
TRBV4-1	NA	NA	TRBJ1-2	TGCGCCAGCAGCCAAGAAGTGACAGGTGCTAACTATGGCTACACCTTC	CASSQEVTGANYGYTF
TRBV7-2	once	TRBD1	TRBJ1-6	TGTGCCAGCAGCTTAGGAAGGGGACAGGGTTCTTCACCCCTCCACTTT	CASSLGRGQGSSPLHF
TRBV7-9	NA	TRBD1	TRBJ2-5	TGTGCCAGCAGTTCGACAGGGGCCGAGACCCAGTACTTC	CASSSTGAETQYF
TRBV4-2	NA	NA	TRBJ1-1	TGTGCCAGCAGCCAAGATTCGGGGGGCACTGAAGCTTTCTTT	CASSQDSGGTEAFF
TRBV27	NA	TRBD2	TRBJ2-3	TGTGCCAGCATTCCCTTGTTTGCGGGAGGAGCAGATACGCAGTATTTT	CASIPLFAGGADTQYF
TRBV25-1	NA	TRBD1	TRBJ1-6	TGTGCCAGCACGGGGACAGCTTATAATTCACCCCTCCACTTT	CASTGTAYNSPLHF
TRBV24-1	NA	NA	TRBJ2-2	TGTGCCACCAGTGACGGACCGGGACACGACACCGGGGAGCTGTTTTTT	CATSDGPGHDTGELFF
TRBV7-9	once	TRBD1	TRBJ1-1	TGTGCCAGCAGAATCGACAGGGCAGCTTTCTTT	CASRIDRAAFF
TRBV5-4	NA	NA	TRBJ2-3	TGTGCCAGCAGCTTGGAAACAGTCAGTAGAGATACGCAGTATTTT	CASSLETVSRDTQYF
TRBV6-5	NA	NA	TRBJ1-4	TGTGCCAGCCGCGGGGGGAGCCAAGCTAATGAAAAACTGTTTTTT	CASRGGSQANEKLFF
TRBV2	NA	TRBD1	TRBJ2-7	TGTGCCAGCAGTGAATTCGGGACAGTATCCTACGAGCAGTACTTC	CASSEFGTVSYEQYF